The 23 T cell receptor beta chains below come from one sample, sequenced in a study of low-dose radiotherapy and immunotherapy resistance in tumors. First-strand cDNA used TRAV- and TRBV-specific primers, covering alpha and beta chains. TCR amplification ran 20 PCR cycles using constant-region and V-primer adapter primers. A single record per CDR3 protein comes from TCRdb applying MiXCR to the reads. The data contain around 65,000 distinct CDR3 sequences, 26% of them seen just once; the ten biggest clones take up roughly 6.5%. Time point specified: before trial treatment. The starting material was PBMCs, obtained before treatment. These receptors originate from a male donor with rectosigmoid adenocarcinoma.

V is TRBV6-1 and J is TRBJ1-4; no firm D call. From germline, CDR1 is MNHNS and CDR2 SASEGT. Deletions cut 3 bases from V and 1 base from J, with 6 bases between. The CDR3 extends over 14 amino acids. CDR3 loop: CASSDSLTNEKLFF. The DNA of the CDR3 is TGTGCCAGCAGTGACAGCCTAACTAATGAAAAACTGTTTTTT.

The V gene is TRBV18, the J gene TRBJ2-2; 13 bases agree with TRBD2. Per germline, CDR1 KGHSH and CDR2 LQKENI. After removal of 6 bases from V and 6 bases from J, the junction contained 10 bases not matched to a gene. The CDR3 extends over 17 amino acids. The CDR3 reads CASSTGLAGVSAGELFF. CDR3 coding DNA: TGTGCCAGCTCTACCGGACTAGCGGGAGTATCCGCCGGGGAGCTGTTTTTT.

This clonotype was seen ten or more times. This chain uses TRBV28 with TRBJ1-5, with TRBD1 matching over 8 bases. V trimming: 4 bases; J trimming: 5 bases; junction bases outside the gene matches: 7. Looked up from germline, CDR1 is MDHEN and CDR2 is SYDVKM. The CDR3 has 15 amino acids. CDR3 nucleotides: TGTGCCAGCAGTTCTACAGGGGGGGGCTATCAGCCCCAGCATTTT. This codes for CASSSTGGGYQPQHF.

This clonotype was counted many times. The gene calls are TRBV19 and TRBJ2-1; a weak D match, TRBD1 (5 bases). V was trimmed by 6 bases and J by 4 bases, leaving 19 bases between them. The germline V gene encodes CDR1 LNHDA and CDR2 SQIVND (reference sequence). The CDR3 extends over 16 amino acids. Written as DNA, the CDR3 is TGTGCCAGTAGCCCCGCCGCGTGGGGCGATTACAATGAGCAGTTCTTC. This gives the protein CASSPAAWGDYNEQFF.

This clonotype was observed many times. The chain links TRBV7-9 to TRBJ2-3; D gene ambiguous. V was pared by 7 bases and J by 1 base, with 12 bases between. Per germline, CDR1 SEHNR and CDR2 FQNEAQ (reference sequence). There are 14 residues in the CDR3. In nucleotides, the CDR3 is TGTGCCAGCACCTCGGGTGTTGGCACAGATACGCAGTATTTT. Its translation is CASTSGVGTDTQYF. Combining the CDR3 with reference TRBV7-9 and TRBJ2-3 gives the whole variable domain DTGVSQNPRHKITKRGQNVTFRCDPISEHNRLYWYRQTLGQGPEFLTYFQNEAQLEKSRLLSDRFSAERPKGSFSTLEIQRTEQGDSAMYLCASTSGVGTDTQYFGPGTRLTVL.

This clonotype was seen repeatedly, ten times or more. This chain links TRBV11-2 with TRBJ1-6, with D unresolved. Trimming took 5 bases from V and 5 from J, leaving 10 bases between them. CDR3 length: 14 amino acids. Germline values: CDR1 SGHAT, CDR2 FQNNGV. CDR3 in DNA: TGTGCCAGCAGCCCCGACCCAAATAATTCACCCCTCCACTTT. Protein sequence: CASSPDPNNSPLHF.

This clonotype was found many times. J is TRBJ2-2 and V is TRBV23-1; the match to TRBD2 covers 7 bases. TRBV23-1 falls under the ORF class, with uncertain function. This CDR3 is built from 19 residues. The ends lost 2 bases at V and 0 bases at J; junction bases unmatched: 12. The CDR3 loop reads CASSQRFRDYHTNTGELFF. CDR3 DNA: TGCGCCAGCAGTCAACGATTCCGGGACTACCATACGAACACCGGGGAGCTGTTTTTT.

This clonotype appeared many times. V and J are TRBV5-1 and TRBJ2-1; no definite D call. The CDR3 has 18 amino acids. The V and J ends lost 0 bases and 0 bases respectively, with 16 bases between them. Per germline, CDR1 SGHRS and CDR2 YFSETQ. CDR3 coding DNA: TGCGCCAGCAGCTTGGGTCGGACCATACTTAGCTCCTACAATGAGCAGTTCTTC. Its protein is CASSLGRTILSSYNEQFF.

The rearrangement joins TRBV6-5 to TRBJ2-1; D perhaps matches TRBD2 (6 bases). The germline gives CDR1 MNHEY, CDR2 SVGAGI. V was shortened by 6 bases and J by 2 bases, with 14 bases between the two germline ends. This CDR3 region has 15 residues. The CDR3 sequence is CASSQASAPYNEQFF. The CDR3 region has the DNA TGTGCCAGCAGCCAAGCTAGCGCACCCTACAATGAGCAGTTCTTC.

This clonotype was recorded many times. The rearrangement uses TRBV6-5 and TRBJ2-3, with D tentatively TRBD2 (6 bases). The germline V gene has CDR1 MNHEY and CDR2 SVGAGI. This CDR3 contains 17 residues. The V gene lost 0 bases and the J gene lost 3 bases, with 16 bases spanning the gap. CDR3 DNA: TGTGCCAGCAGTTACTCGGAGGAGCGGGTGGGGACAGATACGCAGTATTTT. The encoded protein is CASSYSEERVGTDTQYF.

This clonotype was seen repeatedly, ten times or more. The V call is TRBV29-1, the J call TRBJ2-3; D gene unclear. Germline V gives CDR1 SQVTM, CDR2 ANQGSEA. This CDR3 has 15 amino acids. V was clipped by 0 bases and J by 8 bases, with 18 bases between them. CDR3 region: CSVEDSSSIRRTQYF. The CDR3, as DNA: TGCAGCGTTGAAGATTCATCGAGTATCCGGCGTACGCAGTATTTT.

At least ten counts were recorded for this clonotype. The chain employs TRBV18 and TRBJ2-3, with TRBD2 matching over 9 bases. The CDR3 runs 17 residues. V shed 0 bases and J 2 bases; nucleotides not matched to a gene: 6. CDR1 is KGHSH, CDR2 LQKENI, per germline. The CDR3 coding sequence is TGTGCCAGCTCACCACCGGCGGGGGGGCCGAACACAGATACGCAGTATTTT. Protein sequence: CASSPPAGGPNTDTQYF.

This clonotype has at least ten counts. V is TRBV6-5 and J is TRBJ2-2; TRBD2 is a possible D gene (6 bases). CDR3 size: 15 residues. CDR1 is MNHEY, CDR2 SVGAGI, per germline. With 6 bases removed from V and 0 bases from J, the gap between germline ends came to 11 bases. The CDR3 here is CASSPSGANTGELFF. Here the CDR3 DNA reads TGTGCCAGCAGCCCGTCGGGGGCGAACACCGGGGAGCTGTTTTTT.

The J gene is TRBJ2-7, the V gene TRBV28; D may be TRBD1 (5 bases). Deletions cut 5 bases from V and 3 bases from J, with 11 bases between. This CDR3 is 13 amino acids long. Germline assignment: CDR1 MDHEN and CDR2 SYDVKM. The CDR3 DNA sequence: TGTGCCAGCAGTCGTGTCAGGGACTACGAGCAGTACTTC. It encodes CASSRVRDYEQYF. Full variable domain (rest looked up from reference TRBV28 and TRBJ2-7): DVKVTQSSRYLVKRTGEKVFLECVQDMDHENMFWYRQDPGLGLRLIYFSYDVKMKEKGDIPEGYSVSREKKERFSLILESASTNQTSMYLCASSRVRDYEQYFGPGTRLTVT.

This clonotype occurred many times. CDR3 in DNA: TGTGCCATCAGTGAGTCCCCTGTCGGCAGGGCAAAAGATGAAGGGGCCAACGTCCTGACTTTC. It specifies CAISESPVGRAKDEGANVLTF. The chain combines TRBV10-3 with TRBJ2-6; perhaps TRBD1 as D (5 bases). This CDR3 is built from 21 residues. In germline, CDR1 is ENHRY, CDR2 SYGVKD. Trimming removed 0 bases at V and 4 bases at J, with 25 bases between.

This clonotype came up many times. The chain employs TRBV24-1 and TRBJ2-5, with 8 bases matching TRBD2. Germline V lookup: CDR1 KGHDR, CDR2 SFDVKD. This CDR3 has 16 residues. With 5 bases clipped from V and 1 base from J, the junction kept 8 bases outside the gene matches. The CDR3 here is CATSGGGTPGQETQYF. CDR3 DNA: TGTGCCACCAGTGGCGGGGGGACACCAGGCCAAGAGACCCAGTACTTC.

This clonotype was seen many times. The chain is built from TRBV7-2 and TRBJ2-3, with D maybe TRBD2 (6 bases). V was pared by 3 bases and J by 4 bases, with 11 bases between. CDR1 and CDR2 from the germline V gene are SGHTA and FQGNSA. The length of the CDR3 is 14 residues. DNA for the CDR3: TGTGCCAGCAGCTTTAACTGGGGGGCAGATACGCAGTATTTT. Translated: CASSFNWGADTQYF. Variable domain in full (rest from reference TRBV7-2 and TRBJ2-3): GAGVSQSPSNKVTEKGKDVELRCDPISGHTALYWYRQSLGQGLEFLIYFQGNSAPDKSGLPSDRFSAERTGGSVSTLTIQRTQQEDSAVYLCASSFNWGADTQYFGPGTRLTVL.

The chain employs TRBV19 and TRBJ1-6; 9 positions agree with TRBD1. The ends lost 5 bases at V and 8 bases at J; junction bases unmatched: 4. The CDR3 contains 14 residues. Germline CDR1 LNHDA, CDR2 SQIVND (reference sequence). For the CDR3, the DNA is TGTGCCAGTAGTCCGGGACAGGGCTATTCACCCCTCCACTTT. Translation: CASSPGQGYSPLHF.

This clonotype was observed at least ten times. The chain employs TRBV5-4 and TRBJ2-7; the match to TRBD1 covers 10 bases. The germline CDR1 and CDR2 sequences are SGHNT and YYREEE (reference sequence). V gave up 4 bases and J gave up 2 bases; unmatched junction bases: 3. The CDR3 has 14 amino acids. CDR3 in amino acids: CASSRDRGAYEQYF. The CDR3 nucleotides read TGTGCCAGCAGCCGGGACAGGGGCGCCTACGAGCAGTACTTC.

This clonotype was seen ten or more times. This rearrangement joins TRBV12-3 or TRBV12-4 to TRBJ1-1; 8 bases line up with TRBD1. V shed 6 bases and J 5 bases; nucleotides not matched to a gene: 2. CDR3 length equals 12 residues. The chain's CDR3 is CASSRGRTEAFF. CDR3 nucleotide sequence: TGTGCCAGCAGCAGGGGGCGGACTGAAGCTTTCTTT.

The chain recombines TRBV28 with TRBJ1-2, with D tentatively TRBD1 (6 bases). Trimming removed 7 bases from V and 7 bases from J, with 16 bases in between. The CDR3 runs 13 residues. Germline V gene lookup returns CDR1 MDHEN and CDR2 SYDVKM. CDR3 loop: CASTTTGIGGYTF. CDR3 DNA: TGTGCCAGCACAACAACAGGGATTGGTGGCTACACCTTC.

The chain is built from TRBV28 and TRBJ2-5, with 14 bases aligning to TRBD2. Germline V CDR1 and CDR2: MDHEN, SYDVKM. The CDR3 has 16 amino acids. With 6 bases clipped from V and 0 bases from J, the junction kept 3 bases outside the gene matches. The CDR3 DNA reads TGTGCCAGCAGCAGACTAGCGGGGGGGTACCAAGAGACCCAGTACTTC. As protein: CASSRLAGGYQETQYF.

This clonotype was recorded at least ten times. The junction and the germline gene differ at one end; a read error may be behind it. This sequence joins TRBV13 and TRBJ2-2; no reliable D call. This CDR3 contains 16 residues. CDR1 PRHDT and CDR2 FYEKMQ come from the germline V gene (reference sequence). This CDR3 is CATSRQKGIPMRELFF. CDR3 DNA sequence: TGTGCCACCAGCAGACAAAAGGGAATCCCAATGAGGGAGCTGTTTTTT.